Below, one T cell receptor (beta chain) is given with its context. Its antigen is not yet known. One base away there is no much larger clone; base qualities are not given. Library generation was performed with the immunoSEQ multiplex PCR assay. TCRdb carries this immuneACCESS record with in-frame sequences only. Its versions omit some clonotypes, under half of them owing to an unresolved V gene in the studies checked, with the rest unexplained. This sample gives more than 100,000 clones in total; approximately 92% of them show up just once. 2% to 3% of the sample comes from the top ten. The source of the sample is a study of control samples from healthy donors and cancer patients (dated by TCRdb to 2020 to 2022). V is clipped by 5 bases and J by 11 bases, and the sequence between their germline boundaries is 11 bases long. CDR1 and CDR2, per the germline V gene, are MRHNA and SNTAGT. The CDR3 sequence holds 11 residues, the cysteine and phenylalanine included. Of all the DNA, just the CDR3 is kept, 33 bases in frame from base 1.

The clonotype comes from a man aged 18 to 29 in good health. Material: blood. The chain is assembled from TRBV6-4 and TRBJ2-3, with the identity of the D gene unclear. The DNA sequence is TGTGCCAGCAGTCTCGGGTCAAGGCAGTATTTT. Its product reads: CASSLGSRQYF.